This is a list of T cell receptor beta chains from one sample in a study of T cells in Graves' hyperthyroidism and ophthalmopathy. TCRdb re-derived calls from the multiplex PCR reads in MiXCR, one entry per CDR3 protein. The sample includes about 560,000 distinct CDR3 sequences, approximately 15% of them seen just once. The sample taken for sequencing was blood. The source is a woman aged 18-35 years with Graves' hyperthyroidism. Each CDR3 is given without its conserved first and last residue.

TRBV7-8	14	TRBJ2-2	ASSLAQVYSTGELF
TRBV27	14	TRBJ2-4	ASSRIAGLSVDIQY
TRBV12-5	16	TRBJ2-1	ASGLGTSGIGSYNEQF
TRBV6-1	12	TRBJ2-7	ASRDSGGTYEQY
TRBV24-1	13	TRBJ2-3	ATSDLAGSTDTQY
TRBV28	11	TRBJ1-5	ASSDITNQPQH
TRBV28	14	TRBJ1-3	ASSAGQGAHGNTIY
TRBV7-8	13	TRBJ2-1	ASIPGLAGSNEQF
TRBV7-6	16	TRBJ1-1	ASSFSAGQANRNTEAF
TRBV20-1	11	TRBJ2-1	SAKRHLDNEQC
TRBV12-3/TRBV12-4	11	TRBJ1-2	ASSLNPQHGYT
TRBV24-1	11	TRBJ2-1	ATSGSGYNEQF
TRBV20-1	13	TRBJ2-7	SALTSSGATYEQY
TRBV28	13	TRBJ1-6	ASSPKGYRGSPLH
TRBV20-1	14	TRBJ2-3	SARVASGRVPDTQY
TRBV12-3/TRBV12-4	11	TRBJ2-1	ATRAGRVNEQF
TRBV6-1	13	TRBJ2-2	ASSEVVRQGGELF
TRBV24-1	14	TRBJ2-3	ATSDLPSGGTDTQY
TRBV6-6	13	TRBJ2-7	ASSYRIRSIYEQY
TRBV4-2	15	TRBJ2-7	ASSRSGRSSAVDEQY
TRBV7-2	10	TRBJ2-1	ASSPPRHEQF
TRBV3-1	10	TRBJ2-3	ASSQETRTQY
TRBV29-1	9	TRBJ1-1	SVGPVTEAF
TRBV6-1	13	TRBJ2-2	ASVERRGGTGELF
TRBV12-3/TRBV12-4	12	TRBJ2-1	ASSLQGTYNEQF
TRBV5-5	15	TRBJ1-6	ASSSPPGGNYNSPLH
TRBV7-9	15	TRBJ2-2	ASSSPPGTGNTGELF
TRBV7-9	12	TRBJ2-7	ASSLNQGAYEQY
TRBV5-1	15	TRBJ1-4	ASSSKKDSSGGEKLF
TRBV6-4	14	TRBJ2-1	ASSKTPRQGINEQF
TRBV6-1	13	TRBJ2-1	ASIAGQGRSNEQF
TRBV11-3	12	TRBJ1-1	ASSLGSVNTEAF
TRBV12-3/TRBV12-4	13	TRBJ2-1	ASRPTGPLGNEQF
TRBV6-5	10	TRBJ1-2	ASSQTGGLYT
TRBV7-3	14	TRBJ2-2	ASSPAGTENTGELF
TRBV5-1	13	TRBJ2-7	ASSLSLAGVYEQY
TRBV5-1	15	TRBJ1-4	ASSLKQGAGRLEKLF
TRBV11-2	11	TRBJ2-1	ASSSTRDNEQF
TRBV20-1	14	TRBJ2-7	SARVFYGRVSYEQY
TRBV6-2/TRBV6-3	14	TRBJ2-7	ASSYRRLAWYDEQY
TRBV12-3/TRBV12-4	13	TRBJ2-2	ASSLEGQGTGELF
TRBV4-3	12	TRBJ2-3	ASSQAGLADTQY
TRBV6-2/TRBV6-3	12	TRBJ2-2	ASSYSLTSKELF
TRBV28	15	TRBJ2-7	ASSPGLAGGSGYEQY
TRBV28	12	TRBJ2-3	ASSPPHNGDTQY
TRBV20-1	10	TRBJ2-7	SASRLAREQY
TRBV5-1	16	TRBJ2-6	ASSFAGQGASGANVLT
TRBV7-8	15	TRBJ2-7	ASSLGLRLAGTHEQY
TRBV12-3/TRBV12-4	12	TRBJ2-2	ASSLVDSTGELF